The following is a T cell receptor (beta chain) sequence with its context. What it binds is not known. The sample belongs to a study of OX40 agonist ivuxolimab in advanced cancers. At the level of the study: Three patients got partial responses; one had hepatocellular carcinoma and two had cutaneous melanoma. General study points: Average numbers of expanded clones were greater in CD8+ T cells than in CD4+.

Repertoires were generated with immunoSEQ multiplex PCR, while TCRdb's copy carries only in-frame clones and drops some. The sample has 72,000 or so clones; under 85% are singletons. With 5 bases removed from V and 2 bases from J, the gap between germline ends came to 10 bases. CDR3 size: 13 residues. Germline CDR1 is MDHEN and CDR2 is SYDVKM. The source is an adult with an advanced solid tumor such as melanoma, head and neck, liver or kidney cancer. Sample: CD4+ or CD8+ T cells sorted from blood, taken in a trial of the OX40 agonist ivuxolimab. This chain uses TRBV28 with TRBJ2-7; no firm D call. The CDR3 region is CASSLDAAYEQYF. In DNA, the CDR3 is TGTGCCAGCAGTCTAGACGCAGCCTACGAGCAGTACTTC. The whole variable domain, filled in from reference TRBV28 and TRBJ2-7, reads DVKVTQSSRYLVKRTGEKVFLECVQDMDHENMFWYRQDPGLGLRLIYFSYDVKMKEKGDIPEGYSVSREKKERFSLILESASTNQTSMYLCASSLDAAYEQYFGPGTRLTVT.